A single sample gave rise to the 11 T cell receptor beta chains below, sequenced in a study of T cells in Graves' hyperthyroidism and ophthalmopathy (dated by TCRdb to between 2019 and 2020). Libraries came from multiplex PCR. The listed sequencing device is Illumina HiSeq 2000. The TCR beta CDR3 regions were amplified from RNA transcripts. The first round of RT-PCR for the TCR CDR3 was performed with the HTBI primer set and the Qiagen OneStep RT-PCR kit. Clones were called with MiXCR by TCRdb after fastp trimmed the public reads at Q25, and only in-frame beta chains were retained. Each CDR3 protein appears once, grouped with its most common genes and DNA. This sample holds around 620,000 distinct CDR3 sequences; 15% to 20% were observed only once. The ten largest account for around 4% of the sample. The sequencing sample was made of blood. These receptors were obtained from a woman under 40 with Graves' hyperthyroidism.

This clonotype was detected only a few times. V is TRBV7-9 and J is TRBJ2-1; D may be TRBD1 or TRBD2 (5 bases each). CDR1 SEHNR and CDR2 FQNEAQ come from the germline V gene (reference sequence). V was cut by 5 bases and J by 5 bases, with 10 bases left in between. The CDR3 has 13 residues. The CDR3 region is CASSDGTNNEQFF. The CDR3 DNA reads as TGTGCCAGCAGCGATGGGACGAACAATGAGCAGTTCTTC. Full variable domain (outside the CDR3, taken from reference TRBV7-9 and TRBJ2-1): DTGVSQNPRHKITKRGQNVTFRCDPISEHNRLYWYRQTLGQGPEFLTYFQNEAQLEKSRLLSDRFSAERPKGSFSTLEIQRTEQGDSAMYLCASSDGTNNEQFFGPGTRLTVL.

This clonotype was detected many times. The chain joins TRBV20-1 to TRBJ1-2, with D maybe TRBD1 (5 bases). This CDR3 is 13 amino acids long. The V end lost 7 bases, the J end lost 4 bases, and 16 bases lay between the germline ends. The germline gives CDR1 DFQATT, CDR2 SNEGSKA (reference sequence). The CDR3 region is CSVGLQASYGYTF. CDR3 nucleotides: TGCAGTGTAGGCTTACAGGCATCCTATGGCTACACCTTC.

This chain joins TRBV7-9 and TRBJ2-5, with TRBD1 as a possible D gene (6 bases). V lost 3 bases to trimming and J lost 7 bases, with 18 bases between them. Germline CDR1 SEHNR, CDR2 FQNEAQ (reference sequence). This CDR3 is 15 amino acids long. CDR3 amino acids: CASSFAGTRIRTQYF. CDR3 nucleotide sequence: TGTGCCAGCAGCTTCGCCGGGACACGCATTCGGACCCAGTACTTC.

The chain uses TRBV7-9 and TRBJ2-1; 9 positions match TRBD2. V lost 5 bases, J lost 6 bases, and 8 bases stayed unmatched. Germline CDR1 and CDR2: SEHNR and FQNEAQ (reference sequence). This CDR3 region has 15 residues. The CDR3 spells CASSRGTSFRNEQFF. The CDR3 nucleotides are TGTGCCAGCAGCCGAGGGACTAGCTTTCGCAATGAGCAGTTCTTC.

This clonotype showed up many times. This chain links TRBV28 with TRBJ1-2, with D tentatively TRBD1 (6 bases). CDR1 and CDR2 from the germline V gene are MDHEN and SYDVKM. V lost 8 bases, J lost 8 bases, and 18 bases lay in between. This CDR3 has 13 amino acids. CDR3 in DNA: TGTGCCAGCCACGGAGGGGGGATTGGAGGCTACACCTTC. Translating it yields CASHGGGIGGYTF.

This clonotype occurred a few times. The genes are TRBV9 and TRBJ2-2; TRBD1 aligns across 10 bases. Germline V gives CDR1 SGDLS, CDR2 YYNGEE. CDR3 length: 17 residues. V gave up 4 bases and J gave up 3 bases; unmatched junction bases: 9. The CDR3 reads CASSPHGQGEYTGELFF. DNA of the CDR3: TGTGCCAGCAGCCCCCATGGACAGGGGGAGTACACCGGGGAGCTGTTTTTT.

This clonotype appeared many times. This CDR3 reads CSAGGQFSYEQYF. CDR3 nucleotide sequence: TGCAGTGCTGGCGGACAGTTCTCCTACGAGCAGTACTTC. J is TRBJ2-7 and V is TRBV20-1, with D perhaps matching TRBD1 (6 bases). The germline V gene encodes CDR1 DFQATT and CDR2 SNEGSKA (reference sequence). Trimming took 5 bases from V and 0 from J, leaving 11 bases between them. There are 13 residues in the CDR3.

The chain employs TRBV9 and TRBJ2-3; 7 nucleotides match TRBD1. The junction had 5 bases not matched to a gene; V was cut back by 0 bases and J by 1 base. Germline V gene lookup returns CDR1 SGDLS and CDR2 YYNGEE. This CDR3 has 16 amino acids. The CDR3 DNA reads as TGTGCCAGCAGCGTAGGAGGGGGACAGCGCACAGATACGCAGTATTTT. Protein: CASSVGGGQRTDTQYF.

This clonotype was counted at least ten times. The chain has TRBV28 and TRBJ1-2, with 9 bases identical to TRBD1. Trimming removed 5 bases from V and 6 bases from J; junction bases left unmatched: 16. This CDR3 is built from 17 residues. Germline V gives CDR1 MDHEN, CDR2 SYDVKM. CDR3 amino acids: CASSPSQGAMRVDGYTF. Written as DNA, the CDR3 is TGTGCCAGCAGTCCGTCACAGGGGGCGATGAGAGTAGATGGCTACACCTTC.

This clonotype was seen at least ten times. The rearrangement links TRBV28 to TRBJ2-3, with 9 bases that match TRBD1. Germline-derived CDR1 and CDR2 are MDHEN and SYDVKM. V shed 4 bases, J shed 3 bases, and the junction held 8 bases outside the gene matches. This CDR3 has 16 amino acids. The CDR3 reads CASSSPGQGLTDTQYF. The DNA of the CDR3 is TGTGCCAGCAGTTCCCCGGGACAGGGACTTACAGATACGCAGTATTTT.

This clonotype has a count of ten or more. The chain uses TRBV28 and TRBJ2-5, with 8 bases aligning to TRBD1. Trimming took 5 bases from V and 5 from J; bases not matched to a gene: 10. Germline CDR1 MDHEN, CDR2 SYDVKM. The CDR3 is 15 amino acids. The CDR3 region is CASSPGQAWGETQYF. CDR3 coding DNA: TGTGCCAGCAGTCCGGGACAGGCCTGGGGGGAGACCCAGTACTTC.